Presented here are 4 T cell receptor beta chains from one specimen sequenced in a study. TCRdb processed the RT-PCR reads anew with MiXCR; each CDR3 protein has one entry. This table holds about 680,000 distinct CDR3 sequences, 11% to 15% found once. The sample consisted of memory CD4+ T cells from blood. The receptors come from a female donor in good health, serving as a healthy control.

This chain links TRBV5-7 with TRBJ2-1; D gene unclear. TRBV5-7 is an ORF, with its function uncertain. The CDR3 is 13 amino acids. Deletions cut 4 bases from V and 9 bases from J, with 14 bases between. The CDR3 bases are TGTGCCAGCAGCCCCAAAACCGCAATTGAGCAGTTCTTC. Its protein is CASSPKTAIEQFF.

In its sample, this clonotype was seen many times. The chain recombines TRBV12-3 or TRBV12-4 with TRBJ1-3; D is unresolved. The CDR3 has 15 residues. The V gene lost 6 bases and the J gene lost 2 bases, with 14 bases spanning the gap. This chain's CDR3 is CASSPLSRPGNTIYF. CDR3 in DNA: TGTGCCAGCAGCCCGCTAAGTAGACCTGGAAACACCATATATTTT.

The V and J genes are TRBV10-3 and TRBJ2-2, with 7 bases matching TRBD2. In germline, CDR1 is ENHRY, CDR2 SYGVKD. This CDR3 is built from 16 residues. After removal of 4 bases from V and 0 bases from J, the junction contained 5 bases not matched to a gene. CDR3 residues: CAISASGVTNTGELFF. The CDR3 DNA follows: TGTGCCATCAGTGCGAGCGGGGTCACGAACACCGGGGAGCTGTTTTTT.

This chain uses TRBV18 with TRBJ1-2; 10 bases fit TRBD1. CDR3 length: 15 amino acids. In germline, CDR1 is KGHSH, CDR2 LQKENI. V dropped 3 bases and J dropped 6; count of bases not matched to a gene: 7. The CDR3 spells CASSPRVGTGDGYTF. DNA for the CDR3: TGTGCCAGCTCACCGCGAGTAGGGACAGGGGATGGCTACACCTTC.